The present T cell receptor beta chain was sequenced within a study of STAT5B mutations in CD4+ large granular lymphocyte leukemia. The germline V gene encodes CDR1 MNHNS and CDR2 SASEGT. CDR3 length equals 13 residues. Between the trimmed V and J ends, which lost 7 bases and 1 base, there was a span of 8 bases. Method: immunoSEQ multiplex PCR; TCRdb's copy keeps in-frame clones and lacks some. The sample records around 33,000 clones, around 88% being singletons. The V gene is TRBV6-1, the J gene TRBJ1-5, with D perhaps TRBD1 (6 bases). The sequenced sample was CD4+ T cells from blood buffy coats. This TCR was sampled from a human donor in good health. As DNA, the CDR3 is TGTGCCAGCAAGGGGGACAGCAATCAGCCCCAGCATTTT. Residues: CASKGDSNQPQHF.